This T cell receptor beta chain was documented in a study of shared clonotypes between healthy human individuals. Study overall: Aged between 18 and 49, the donors were a couple of women and a few men. Broader study findings: Sampling covered nothing but blood. Tissue TCR repertoires likely differ from those found in blood.

Data came from immunoSEQ multiplex PCR; TCRdb stores just in-frame clones and leaves some out. Here the sample spans about 2.4 million clones, approximately 93% being singletons. The CDR3 spans 13 residues. Trimming left V 1 base short and J 1 base short, with 2 bases between. Germline CDR1 LGHNA, CDR2 YNFKEQ. Concerning this clone: Its antigen remains unidentified. This sample also contains other DNA sequences that code for the same CDR3.

The chain has TRBV4-2 and TRBJ1-3, with D unclear. Sequencing was carried out using naive CD4+ T cells from PBMCs. Subset: CD45RA+ positively selected. This TCR was sampled from a man younger than 30 in good health. Some clones in this sample may be carry-over from other donors' samples. CDR3 DNA sequence: TGTGCCAGCAGCCAAGCATCTGGAAACACCATATATTTT. The encoded protein is CASSQASGNTIYF.